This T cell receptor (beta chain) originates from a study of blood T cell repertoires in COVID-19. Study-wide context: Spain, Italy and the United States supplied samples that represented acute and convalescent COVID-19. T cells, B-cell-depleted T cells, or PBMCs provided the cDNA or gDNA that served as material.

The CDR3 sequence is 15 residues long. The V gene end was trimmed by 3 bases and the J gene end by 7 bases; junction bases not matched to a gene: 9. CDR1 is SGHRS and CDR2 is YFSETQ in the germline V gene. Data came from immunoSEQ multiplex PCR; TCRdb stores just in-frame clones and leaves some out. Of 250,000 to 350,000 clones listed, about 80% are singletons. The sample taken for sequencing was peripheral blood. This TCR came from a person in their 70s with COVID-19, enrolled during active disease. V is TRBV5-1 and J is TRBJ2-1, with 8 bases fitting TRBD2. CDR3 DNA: TGCGCCAGCAGCTCCCGGGAGGGGCGCTTAAATGAGCAGTTCTTC. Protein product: CASSSREGRLNEQFF.